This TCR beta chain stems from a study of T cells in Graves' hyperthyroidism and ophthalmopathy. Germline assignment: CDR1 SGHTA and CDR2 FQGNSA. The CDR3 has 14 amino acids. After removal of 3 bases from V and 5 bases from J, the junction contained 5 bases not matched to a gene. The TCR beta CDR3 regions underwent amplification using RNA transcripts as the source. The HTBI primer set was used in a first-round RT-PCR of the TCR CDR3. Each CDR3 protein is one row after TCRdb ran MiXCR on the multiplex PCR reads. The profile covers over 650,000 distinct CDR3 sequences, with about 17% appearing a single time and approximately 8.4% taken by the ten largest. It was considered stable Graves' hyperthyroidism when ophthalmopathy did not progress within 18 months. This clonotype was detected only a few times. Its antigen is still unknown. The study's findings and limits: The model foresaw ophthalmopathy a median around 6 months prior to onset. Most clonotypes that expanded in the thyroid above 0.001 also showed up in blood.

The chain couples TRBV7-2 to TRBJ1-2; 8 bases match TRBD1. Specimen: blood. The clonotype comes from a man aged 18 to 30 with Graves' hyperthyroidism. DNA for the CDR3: TGTGCCAGCAGCTTCGGACAGGGTTTATATGGCTACACCTTC. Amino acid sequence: CASSFGQGLYGYTF.